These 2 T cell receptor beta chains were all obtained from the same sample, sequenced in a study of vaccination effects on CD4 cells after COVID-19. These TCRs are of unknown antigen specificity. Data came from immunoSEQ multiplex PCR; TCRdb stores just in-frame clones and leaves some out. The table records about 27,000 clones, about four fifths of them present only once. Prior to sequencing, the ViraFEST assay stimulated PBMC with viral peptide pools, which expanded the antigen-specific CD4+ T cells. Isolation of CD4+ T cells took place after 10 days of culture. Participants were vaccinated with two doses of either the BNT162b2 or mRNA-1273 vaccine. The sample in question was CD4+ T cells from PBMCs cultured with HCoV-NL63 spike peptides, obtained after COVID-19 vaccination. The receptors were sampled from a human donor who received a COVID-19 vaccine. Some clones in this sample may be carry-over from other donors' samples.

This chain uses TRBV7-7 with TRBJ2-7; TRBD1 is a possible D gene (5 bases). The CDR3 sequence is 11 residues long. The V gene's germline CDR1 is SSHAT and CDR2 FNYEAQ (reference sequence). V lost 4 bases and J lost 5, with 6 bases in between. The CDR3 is CASSSRDEQYV. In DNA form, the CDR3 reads TGTGCCAGCAGCTCCAGGGACGAGCAGTACGTC.

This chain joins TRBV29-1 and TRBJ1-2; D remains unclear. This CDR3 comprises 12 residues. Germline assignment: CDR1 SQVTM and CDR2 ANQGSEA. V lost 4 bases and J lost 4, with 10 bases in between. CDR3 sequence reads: CSVAWGSYGYTF. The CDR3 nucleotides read TGCAGCGTTGCTTGGGGATCCTATGGCTACACCTTC.